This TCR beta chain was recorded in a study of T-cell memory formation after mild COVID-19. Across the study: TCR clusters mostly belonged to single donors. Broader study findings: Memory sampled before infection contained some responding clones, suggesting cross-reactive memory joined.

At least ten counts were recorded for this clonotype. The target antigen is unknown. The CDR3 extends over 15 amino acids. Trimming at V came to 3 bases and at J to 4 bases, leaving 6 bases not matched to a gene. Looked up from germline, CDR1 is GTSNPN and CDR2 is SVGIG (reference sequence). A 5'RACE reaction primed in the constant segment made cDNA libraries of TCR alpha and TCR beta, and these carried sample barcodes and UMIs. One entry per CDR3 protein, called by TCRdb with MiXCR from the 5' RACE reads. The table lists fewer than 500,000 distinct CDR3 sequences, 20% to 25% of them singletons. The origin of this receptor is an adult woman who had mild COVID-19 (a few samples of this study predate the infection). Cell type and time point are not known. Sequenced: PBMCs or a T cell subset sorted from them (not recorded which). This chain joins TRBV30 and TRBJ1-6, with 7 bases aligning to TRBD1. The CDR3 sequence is CAWRGDSYYNSPLHF. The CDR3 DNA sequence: TGTGCCTGGAGAGGGGACAGTTATTATAATTCACCCCTCCACTTT. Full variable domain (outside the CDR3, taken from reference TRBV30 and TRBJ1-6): SQTIHQWPATLVQPVGSPLSLECTVEGTSNPNLYWYRQAAGRGLQLLFYSVGIGQISSEVPQNLSASRPQDRQFILSSKKLLLSDSGFYLCAWRGDSYYNSPLHFGNGTRLTVT.